This T cell receptor beta chain originates from a study of human T cells and chemical hapten exposure. Overall study context: Variability of per-sample TCR yields stemmed mainly from small differences in pooled library volume. General study points: TCRs exceeding a frequency of 1 in 1000 stayed unchanged under DPC sensitization.

This clonotype was observed many times. Its antigen is still unknown. Time point noted: healthy volunteer bleed at 2 weeks. Someone pulled total RNA out of unfractionated whole blood. In the library, unique molecular identifiers were attached to individual cDNA molecules. From the RACE reads, TCRdb called clonotypes with MiXCR, one entry per CDR3 protein. Here the sample spans 85,000 to 95,000 distinct CDR3 sequences, approximately 9.7% being singletons. Germline CDR1 is MNHEY and CDR2 is SVGEGT. Unmatched junction bases numbered 5, after V lost 5 bases and J lost 6 bases. This CDR3 region has 15 residues.

The sequence was obtained from a female donor in good health. Some clones in this sample may be carry-over from other donors' samples. This chain connects TRBV6-2 or TRBV6-3 to TRBJ2-3, with TRBD2 matching 13 bases. The sample comprised whole blood. As DNA, the CDR3 is TGTGCCAGCAGTGGGACTAGCGGGACTGTGGATACGCAGTATTTT. It codes for CASSGTSGTVDTQYF.